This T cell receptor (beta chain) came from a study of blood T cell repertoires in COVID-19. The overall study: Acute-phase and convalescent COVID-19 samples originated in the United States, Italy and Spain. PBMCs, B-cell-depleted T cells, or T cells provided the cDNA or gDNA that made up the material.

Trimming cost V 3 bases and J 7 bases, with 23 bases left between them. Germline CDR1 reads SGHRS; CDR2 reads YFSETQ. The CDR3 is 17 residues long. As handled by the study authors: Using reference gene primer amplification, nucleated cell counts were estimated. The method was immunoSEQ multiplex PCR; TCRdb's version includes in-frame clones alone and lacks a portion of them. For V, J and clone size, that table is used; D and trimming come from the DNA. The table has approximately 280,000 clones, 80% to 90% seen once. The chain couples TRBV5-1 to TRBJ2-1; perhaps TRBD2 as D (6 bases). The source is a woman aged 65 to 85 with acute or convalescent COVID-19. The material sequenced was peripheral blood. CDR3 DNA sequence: TGCGCCAGCAGCTCCGCAGGGACTGGACATCTAGGAAATGAGCAGTTCTTC. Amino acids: CASSSAGTGHLGNEQFF. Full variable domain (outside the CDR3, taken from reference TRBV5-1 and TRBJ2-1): KAGVTQTPRYLIKTRGQQVTLSCSPISGHRSVSWYQQTPGQGLQFLFEYFSETQRNKGNFPGRFSGRQFSNSRSEMNVSTLELGDSALYLCASSSAGTGHLGNEQFFGPGTRLTVL.